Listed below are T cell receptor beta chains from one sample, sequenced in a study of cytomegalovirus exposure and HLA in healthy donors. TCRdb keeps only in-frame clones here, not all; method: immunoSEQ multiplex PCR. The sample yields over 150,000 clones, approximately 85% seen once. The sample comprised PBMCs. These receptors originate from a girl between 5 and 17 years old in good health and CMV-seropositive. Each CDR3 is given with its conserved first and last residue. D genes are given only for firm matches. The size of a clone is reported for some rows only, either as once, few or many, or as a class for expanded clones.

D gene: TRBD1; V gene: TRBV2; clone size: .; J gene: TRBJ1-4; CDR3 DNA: TGTGCCGGCGGGGGACAGGGGAATGAAAAACTGTTTTTT; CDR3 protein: CAGGGQGNEKLFF
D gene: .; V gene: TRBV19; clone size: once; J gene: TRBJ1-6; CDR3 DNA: TGTGCCAGTAGCCAGAAGAGGAATTCACCCCTCCACTTT; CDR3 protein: CASSQKRNSPLHF
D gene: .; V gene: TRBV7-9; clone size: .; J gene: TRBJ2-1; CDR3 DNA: TGTGCCAGCAGCTTCGGGGGTCCCATTGAGCAGTTCTTC; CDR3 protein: CASSFGGPIEQFF
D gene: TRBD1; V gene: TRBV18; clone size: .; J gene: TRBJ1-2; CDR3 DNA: TGTGCCAGCTCACCACCGTGGCAGGGGGCTGATAGCTATGGCTACACCTTC; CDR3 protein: CASSPPWQGADSYGYTF
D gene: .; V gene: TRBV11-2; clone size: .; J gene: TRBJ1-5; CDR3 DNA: TGTGCCAGCAGCTTAAACGCAGGGGTTTATAGCAATCAGCCCCAGCATTTT; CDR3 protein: CASSLNAGVYSNQPQHF
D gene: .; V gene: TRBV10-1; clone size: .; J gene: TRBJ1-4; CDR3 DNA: TGCGCCAGCAGTGAGGAGGGTATGGAAAAACTGTTTTTT; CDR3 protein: CASSEEGMEKLFF
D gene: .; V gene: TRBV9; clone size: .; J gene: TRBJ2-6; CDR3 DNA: TGTGCCAGCAGCGTCGGAGGGGCTGGGGCCAACGTCCTGACTTTC; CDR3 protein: CASSVGGAGANVLTF
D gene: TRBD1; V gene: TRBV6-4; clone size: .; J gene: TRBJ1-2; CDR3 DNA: TGTGCCAGCATCCGGGACAGGGGGCTTAGAGAGGGTGGCTACACCTTC; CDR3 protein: CASIRDRGLREGGYTF
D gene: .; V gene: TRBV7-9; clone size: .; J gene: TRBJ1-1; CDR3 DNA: TGTGCCAGCAGCAACAGGACCTGGACAGCGAACACTGAAGCTTTCTTT; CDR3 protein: CASSNRTWTANTEAFF
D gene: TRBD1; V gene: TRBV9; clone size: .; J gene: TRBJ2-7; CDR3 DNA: TGTGCCAGCAGCCCCCGGACAGGTAGCTCCTACGAGCAGTACTTC; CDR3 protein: CASSPRTGSSYEQYF
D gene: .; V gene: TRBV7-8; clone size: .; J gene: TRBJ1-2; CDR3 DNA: TGTGCCAGCAGCCCCGGGTGGGGCTACGGCTACACCTTC; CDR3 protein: CASSPGWGYGYTF
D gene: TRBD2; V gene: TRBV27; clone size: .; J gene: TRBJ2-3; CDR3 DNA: TGTGCCAGCAGGCGAGGCGGGGGGCGGGGAGATACGCAGTATTTT; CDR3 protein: CASRRGGGRGDTQYF
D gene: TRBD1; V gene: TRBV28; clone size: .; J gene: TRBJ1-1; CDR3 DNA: TGTGCCAGCAGCCCTCGGGGGACAGAGAACACTGAAGCTTTCTTT; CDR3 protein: CASSPRGTENTEAFF
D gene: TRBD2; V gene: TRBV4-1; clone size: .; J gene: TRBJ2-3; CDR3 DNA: TGCGCCAGCAGCCAAGGACCGAGCGGGGGGCCATTAAGCACAGATACGCAGTATTTT; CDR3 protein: CASSQGPSGGPLSTDTQYF
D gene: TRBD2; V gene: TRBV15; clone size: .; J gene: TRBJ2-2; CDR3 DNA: TGTGCCACCAGCAGAGGACTAGCGGGGGGCGTAGCGAACACCGGGGAGCTGTTTTTT; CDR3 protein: CATSRGLAGGVANTGELFF
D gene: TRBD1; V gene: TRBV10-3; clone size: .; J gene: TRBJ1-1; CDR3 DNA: TGTGCCATGGGACAGGGGAACACTGAAGCTTTCTTT; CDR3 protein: CAMGQGNTEAFF
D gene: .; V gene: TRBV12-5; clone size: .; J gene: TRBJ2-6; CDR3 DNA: TGTGCTAGTGGTTTTTCAGGGGTCCCCGGGGCCAACGTCCTGACTTTC; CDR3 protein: CASGFSGVPGANVLTF
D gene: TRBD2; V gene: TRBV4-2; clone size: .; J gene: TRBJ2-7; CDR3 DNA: TGTGCCAGCAGCCAAGATCCGGGGGGGGCCGACGAGCAGTACTTC; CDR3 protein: CASSQDPGGADEQYF
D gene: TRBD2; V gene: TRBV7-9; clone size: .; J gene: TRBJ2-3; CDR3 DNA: TGTGCCAGCAGCTTACTAGCGGGGAGCACAGATACGCAGTATTTT; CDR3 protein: CASSLLAGSTDTQYF
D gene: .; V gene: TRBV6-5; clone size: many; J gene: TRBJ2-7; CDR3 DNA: TGTGCCAGTTTAGCGGTGCTCGTCTACGAGCAGTACTTC; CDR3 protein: CASLAVLVYEQYF
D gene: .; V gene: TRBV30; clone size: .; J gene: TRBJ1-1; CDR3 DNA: TGTGCCTGGAGTAGAGCTGAAGCTTTCTTT; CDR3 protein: CAWSRAEAFF
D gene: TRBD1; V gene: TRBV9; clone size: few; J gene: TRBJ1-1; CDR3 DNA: TGTGCCAGCAGCCCCCCGGGACAGGCTGAAGCTTTCTTT; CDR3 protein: CASSPPGQAEAFF
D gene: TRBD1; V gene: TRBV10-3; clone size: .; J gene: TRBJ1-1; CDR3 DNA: TGTGCCATCAGCAAAATACAGGGGGCTTTGAACACTGAAGCTTTCTTT; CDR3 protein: CAISKIQGALNTEAFF
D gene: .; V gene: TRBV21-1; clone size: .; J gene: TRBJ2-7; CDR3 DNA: TGTGCCAGCAGCAAAGTTTGGGCCGACAGATATATTACTTTCTACGAGCAGTACTTC; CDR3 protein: CASSKVWADRYITFYEQYF
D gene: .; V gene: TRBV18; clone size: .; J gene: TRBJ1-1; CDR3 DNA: TGTGCCAGCTCGCGAGACACAAACACTGAAGCTTTCTTT; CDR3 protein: CASSRDTNTEAFF
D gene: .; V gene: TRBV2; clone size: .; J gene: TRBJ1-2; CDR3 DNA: TGTGCCAGCAGTGAAGTTGGGGCACCAAACTATGGCTACACCTTC; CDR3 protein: CASSEVGAPNYGYTF
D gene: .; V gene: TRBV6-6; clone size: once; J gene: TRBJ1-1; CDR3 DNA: TGTGCCAGCAGTTTTTCCAAGGGGGGGGCAACTGAAGCTTTCTTT; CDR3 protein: CASSFSKGGATEAFF
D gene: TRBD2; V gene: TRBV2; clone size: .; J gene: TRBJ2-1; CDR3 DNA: TGTGCCAGCAGTGATGGGACTAAGGACTGGTTCTTC; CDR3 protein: CASSDGTKDWFF
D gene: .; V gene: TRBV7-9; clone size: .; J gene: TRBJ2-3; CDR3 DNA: TGTGCCAGCAGCTTAGGAGGGTATGGCACAGATACGCAGTATTTT; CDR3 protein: CASSLGGYGTDTQYF
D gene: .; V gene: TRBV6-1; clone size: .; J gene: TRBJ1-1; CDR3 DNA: TGTGCCAGCAGTCATGATCCGGGCACTGAAGCTTTCTTT; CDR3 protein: CASSHDPGTEAFF
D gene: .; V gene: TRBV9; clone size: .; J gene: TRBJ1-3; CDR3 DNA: TGTGCCAGCAGCCCGTGGGGGCGGGCAGGAAACACCATATATTTT; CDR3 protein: CASSPWGRAGNTIYF
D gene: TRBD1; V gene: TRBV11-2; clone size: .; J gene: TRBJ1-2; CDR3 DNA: TGTGCCAGCAGACAAGGTTCGAGGGGGCTTAACTATGGCTACACCTTC; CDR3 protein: CASRQGSRGLNYGYTF
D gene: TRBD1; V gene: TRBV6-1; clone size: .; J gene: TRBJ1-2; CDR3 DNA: TGTGCCATCCGCCCAGGACAGGGCGTCTATGGCTACACCTTC; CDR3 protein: CAIRPGQGVYGYTF